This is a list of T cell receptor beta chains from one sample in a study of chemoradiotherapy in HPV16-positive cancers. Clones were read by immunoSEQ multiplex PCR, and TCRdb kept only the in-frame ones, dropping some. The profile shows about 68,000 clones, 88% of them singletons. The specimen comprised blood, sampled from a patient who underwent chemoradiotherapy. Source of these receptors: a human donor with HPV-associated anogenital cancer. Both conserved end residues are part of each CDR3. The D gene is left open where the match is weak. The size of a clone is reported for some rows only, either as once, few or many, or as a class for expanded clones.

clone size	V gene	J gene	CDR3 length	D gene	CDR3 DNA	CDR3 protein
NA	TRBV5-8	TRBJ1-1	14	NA	TGTGCCAGCAGAAGTAGGGGTTTCGACACTGAAGCTTTCTTT	CASRSRGFDTEAFF
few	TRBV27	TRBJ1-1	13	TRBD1	TGTGCCAGCAGGCGTGACGGGACAGGCGGGCCTTTCTTT	CASRRDGTGGPFF
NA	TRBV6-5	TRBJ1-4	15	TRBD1	TGTGCCAGCAGTTCGACAGGGGGCCAGGGTGAAAAACTGTTTTTT	CASSSTGGQGEKLFF
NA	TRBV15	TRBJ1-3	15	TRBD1	TGTGCCACCAGCCGGGACAGGGGGTCTGGAAACACCATATATTTT	CATSRDRGSGNTIYF
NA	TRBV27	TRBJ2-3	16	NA	TGTGCCAGCAGTTTTCCAGACCCGGCTAGCACAGATACGCAGTATTTT	CASSFPDPASTDTQYF
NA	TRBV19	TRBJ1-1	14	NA	TGTGCCAGTAGCCTGACAGGTCTGAACACTGAAGCTTTCTTT	CASSLTGLNTEAFF
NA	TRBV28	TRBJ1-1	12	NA	TGTGCCAGCAGTTTAGTTCGGATGGGAGCTTTCTTT	CASSLVRMGAFF
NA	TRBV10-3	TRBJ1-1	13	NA	TGTGCCATCAGTGAGGGGGCGGGCACTGAAGCTTTCTTT	CAISEGAGTEAFF
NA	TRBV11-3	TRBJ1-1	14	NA	TGTGCCAGCAGCGCCGATCGGTCCGGCACTGAAGCTTTCTTT	CASSADRSGTEAFF
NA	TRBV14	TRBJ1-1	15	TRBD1	TGTGCCAGCAGCCAAATACAGGGGGCTGACACTGAAGCTTTCTTT	CASSQIQGADTEAFF
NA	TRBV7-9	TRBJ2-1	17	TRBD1	TGTGCCAGCAGCCATCCGCAGGGACAGAGCTCCTACAATGAGCAGTTCTTC	CASSHPQGQSSYNEQFF
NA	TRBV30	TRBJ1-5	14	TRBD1	TGTGCCTGGACGGCAGGGGGCTTCAATCAGCCCCAGCATTTT	CAWTAGGFNQPQHF
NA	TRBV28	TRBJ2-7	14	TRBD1	TGTGCCTGCACCGAGGGGACAGGAGCTTACGAGCAGTACTTC	CACTEGTGAYEQYF
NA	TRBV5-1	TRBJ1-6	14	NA	TGCGCCAGCAGGTTCTTCCTCCCCCATTCACCCCTCCACTTT	CASRFFLPHSPLHF
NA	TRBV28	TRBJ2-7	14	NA	TGTGCCAGCAGTCCCGCAGCCTACTCCTACGAGCAGTACTTC	CASSPAAYSYEQYF
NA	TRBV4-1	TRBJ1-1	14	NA	TGCGCCAGCAATAACAGGGCCGAGGGCACTGAAGCTTTCTTT	CASNNRAEGTEAFF
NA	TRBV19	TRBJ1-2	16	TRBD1	TGTGCCAGTAGTATAGATCAACGTCAGGGGGCGCGGGGCTACACCTTC	CASSIDQRQGARGYTF
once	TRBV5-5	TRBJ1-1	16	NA	TGTGCCAGCCAAAGCCTACCCGGGACGGGATACACTGAAGCTTTCTTT	CASQSLPGTGYTEAFF
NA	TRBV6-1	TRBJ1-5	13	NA	TGTGCCAGCAGTGCGGACGGGGGGGGCACTTCCCATTTT	CASSADGGGTSHF
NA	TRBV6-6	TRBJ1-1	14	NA	TGTGCCAGCAGTTGGGGACAAGTGAACACTGAAGCTTTCTTT	CASSWGQVNTEAFF
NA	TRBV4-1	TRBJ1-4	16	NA	TGCGCCAGCAGCCCCGGTCTGGGGGGGCGCGGTGAAAAACTGTTTTTT	CASSPGLGGRGEKLFF
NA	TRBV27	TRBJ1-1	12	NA	TGTGCCGCGGGCTTGGTGGGCACTGAAGCTTTCTTT	CAAGLVGTEAFF
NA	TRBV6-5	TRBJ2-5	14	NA	TGTGCCAGCAGTTACTCGTTAGGACAAGAGACCCAGTACTTC	CASSYSLGQETQYF
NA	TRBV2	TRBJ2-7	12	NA	TGTGCCAGCGTTGGCAGAACCTACGAGCAGTACTTC	CASVGRTYEQYF